What follows are 31 T cell receptor beta chains derived from one specimen sequenced in a study of beta chain features in type 1 diabetes (dated by TCRdb to the late 2010s). Results and caveats for the whole study, not just this receptor: Type 1 diabetes patients showed a moderate but significant shortening of TCRB CDR3 length in all four CD4+ subsets.

What these receptors recognize is not known. Receptor libraries were prepared by the immunoSEQ multiplex PCR assay. The entire isolated RNA was reverse transcribed using the High Capacity cDNA Reverse Transcription Kit, and thus expressed TCRB transcripts were sequenced. Drawn from immuneACCESS, this table holds only the in-frame rearrangements with V and J called that TCRdb kept. Clones are partly lost; checked studies trace under half to an unresolved V gene and leave the rest unexplained. Within this sample are 500,000 to 850,000 clones, with 11% to 15% of them counted one time only. Clones ranked in the top ten supply 0.03% to 0.04% of the sample. Input material: naive CD4+ T cells from blood. The meaning of the sample's cell subset or site label: true naive CD4+ T cells. All receptors derive from a man aged 18 to 29 with type 1 diabetes.

The chain uses TRBV9 and TRBJ2-7; 9 bases align to TRBD1. Germline CDR1 SGDLS, CDR2 YYNGEE. CDR3 size: 15 residues. Trimming at V came to 0 bases and at J to 3 bases, leaving 4 bases not matched to a gene. The CDR3 region has the DNA TGTGCCAGCAGCGTAGCTACGGGACAGGGCTACGAGCAGTACTTC. Its protein is CASSVATGQGYEQYF.

This clone came up a few times. The genes are TRBV19 and TRBJ2-5; a possible D gene is TRBD2 (5 bases). The CDR3 is made up of 15 amino acids. The V gene lost 1 base and the J gene lost 2 bases, with 11 bases spanning the gap. Germline-derived CDR1 and CDR2 are LNHDA and SQIVND (reference sequence). Here the CDR3 DNA reads TGTGCCAGTAGTATAGGCAGACTACTACAAGAGACCCAGTACTTC. This encodes CASSIGRLLQETQYF.

The chain joins TRBV2 to TRBJ2-7; D may be TRBD2 (5 bases). V was clipped by 5 bases and J by 0 bases, with 11 bases between them. The CDR3 length is 14 residues. Germline lookup yields CDR1 SNHLY and CDR2 FYNNEI. The CDR3 region has the DNA TGTGCCAGCAGTTGGACTGTTAGCTCCTACGAGCAGTACTTC. It encodes CASSWTVSSYEQYF.

This chain uses TRBV9 with TRBJ1-2, with 9 bases identical to TRBD1. Trimming took 3 bases from V and 5 from J; bases not matched to a gene: 11. CDR3 length equals 16 residues. Germline values: CDR1 SGDLS, CDR2 YYNGEE. The CDR3 loop is CASSALNRGLSYGYTF. For the CDR3, the DNA is TGTGCCAGCAGCGCCCTGAACAGGGGGCTAAGTTATGGCTACACCTTC.

The chain has TRBV4-1 and TRBJ2-7; 12 nucleotides match TRBD2. The CDR3 totals 16 residues. Trimming cost V 3 bases and J 3 bases; bases outside gene matches: 6. CDR1 MGHRA and CDR2 YSYEKL come from the germline V gene. This chain's CDR3 is CASSQGLTSGSYEQYF. In DNA, the CDR3 is TGCGCCAGCAGCCAGGGGCTGACTAGCGGGAGCTACGAGCAGTACTTC.

The chain uses TRBV28 and TRBJ1-5; perhaps TRBD1 as D (5 bases). The CDR3 loop spans 16 amino acids. V lost 1 base and J 5 bases, leaving 15 bases between the germline ends. Germline V gives CDR1 MDHEN, CDR2 SYDVKM. As DNA, the CDR3 is TGTGCCAGCAGTTTATCCGGGGCAGGAGGCGATCAGCCCCAGCATTTT. Encoded protein: CASSLSGAGGDQPQHF.

This clone turned up a few times. This chain links TRBV30 with TRBJ1-6; no clear D gene. Germline V gene lookup returns CDR1 GTSNPN and CDR2 SVGIG (reference sequence). There are 13 residues in the CDR3. V dropped 2 bases and J dropped 8 bases, with 10 bases sitting between them. The chain's CDR3 is CAWSLSVDSPLHF. The CDR3 DNA sequence: TGTGCCTGGAGTCTCTCCGTGGATTCACCCCTCCACTTT.

This clone was observed a handful of times. J is TRBJ1-3 and V is TRBV19, with D unresolved. The CDR3 covers 15 residues. V lost 7 bases to trimming and J lost 1 base, with 14 bases between them. Germline V gene data show CDR1 as LNHDA and CDR2 as SQIVND (reference sequence). CDR3 region: CASTLHGRSGNTIYF. The CDR3, as DNA: TGTGCCAGTACTTTGCATGGACGATCTGGAAACACCATATATTTT.

There are a few counts of this clone. The chain couples TRBV14 to TRBJ1-2, with D perhaps TRBD1 (6 bases). The CDR3 extends over 15 amino acids. Trimming took off 0 bases at V and 2 bases at J, with 10 bases between the two ends. Germline CDR1 and CDR2: SGHDN and FVKESK. The CDR3 is CASSQDEGHNYGYTF. For the CDR3, the DNA is TGTGCCAGCAGCCAAGACGAGGGACACAACTATGGCTACACCTTC.

This clone was counted between two and nine times. The V gene is TRBV30, the J gene TRBJ2-7; unclear D gene. This CDR3 region has 14 residues. Trimming stripped 0 bases from V and 3 bases from J, with 12 bases between. The V gene's germline CDR1 is GTSNPN and CDR2 SVGIG (reference sequence). CDR3 in DNA: TGTGCCTGGAGTGTCGGCGCCTTAGGCTACGAGCAGTACTTC. Translation gives CAWSVGALGYEQYF.

This clone appeared a few times. V usage is TRBV30 and J usage is TRBJ2-3; D may be TRBD2 (6 bases). The CDR3 consists of 15 residues. The germline V gene encodes CDR1 GTSNPN and CDR2 SVGIG (reference sequence). V was cut by 2 bases and J by 13 bases, with 25 bases left in between. The CDR3 DNA reads as TGTGCCTGGAGTCCTCAAGAGGCCGGGAGCGGTAATGAGTATTTT. This sequence encodes CAWSPQEAGSGNEYF.

This clone occurred a few times. Other DNA sequences in this specimen translate into the identical CDR3. The chain is built from TRBV30 and TRBJ2-2, with 7 bases fitting TRBD1. Germline V gives CDR1 GTSNPN, CDR2 SVGIG (reference sequence). V shed 2 bases, J shed 5 bases, and the junction held 2 bases outside the gene matches. CDR3 length: 13 residues. The CDR3 here is CAWSLQGTGELFF. CDR3 nucleotides: TGTGCCTGGAGTTTACAGGGGACCGGGGAGCTGTTTTTT.

This clone was seen only a few times. The chain is built from TRBV9 and TRBJ2-3; 10 bases match TRBD2. After removal of 3 bases from V and 2 bases from J, the junction contained 6 bases not matched to a gene. Germline values: CDR1 SGDLS, CDR2 YYNGEE. The CDR3 is 16 amino acids. The CDR3, as DNA: TGTGCCAGCAGCGATCGGACTAGCGGACTCACAGATACGCAGTATTTT. This encodes CASSDRTSGLTDTQYF.

This clone has a handful of counts. The rearrangement uses TRBV5-1 and TRBJ2-1; 9 bases agree with TRBD2. The germline gives CDR1 SGHRS, CDR2 YFSETQ. CDR3 size: 15 residues. Trimming cost V 2 bases and J 4 bases; bases outside gene matches: 4. In DNA, the CDR3 is TGCGCCAGCAGCTTTAGCGGGGGACTGTACAATGAGCAGTTCTTC. It yields the protein CASSFSGGLYNEQFF. The full variable domain, completed using reference TRBV5-1 and TRBJ2-1, is KAGVTQTPRYLIKTRGQQVTLSCSPISGHRSVSWYQQTPGQGLQFLFEYFSETQRNKGNFPGRFSGRQFSNSRSEMNVSTLELGDSALYLCASSFSGGLYNEQFFGPGTRLTVL.

The rearrangement uses TRBV29-1 and TRBJ2-3, with D possibly matching TRBD2 (5 bases). V lost 0 bases and J 4 bases, leaving 23 bases between the germline ends. Germline assignment: CDR1 SQVTM and CDR2 ANQGSEA. The CDR3 extends over 18 amino acids. The CDR3: CSVEDRAGGLRRADTQYF. The CDR3 DNA is TGCAGCGTTGAAGATCGGGCCGGCGGGCTGCGACGGGCAGATACGCAGTATTTT.

The DNA of the CDR3 is TGTGCCACCAGCCGCCAAACAGCGTTTGGAAACACCATATATTTT. Translating it yields CATSRQTAFGNTIYF. The chain joins TRBV15 to TRBJ1-3; D gene uncertain. This CDR3 region has 15 residues. V dropped 5 bases and J dropped 3 bases, with 14 bases sitting between them. Per the germline V gene, CDR1 is LNHNV and CDR2 is YYDKDF (reference sequence).

The V call is TRBV29-1, the J call TRBJ1-5; D not resolved. Germline CDR1 SQVTM, CDR2 ANQGSEA. The CDR3 loop spans 12 amino acids. Trimming took 3 bases from V and 6 from J, leaving 9 bases between them. In DNA form, the CDR3 reads TGCAGCGTTGAGGACGGGGTTCAGCCCCAGCATTTT. Its protein product is CSVEDGVQPQHF.

The chain has TRBV15 and TRBJ1-6, with D perhaps TRBD1 (5 bases). The CDR3 sequence is 16 residues long. The germline V gene has CDR1 LNHNV and CDR2 YYDKDF (reference sequence). Trimming took off 0 bases at V and 10 bases at J, with 16 bases between the two ends. CDR3 amino acids: CATSRDTWTEGSPLHF. The CDR3 DNA follows: TGTGCCACCAGCAGAGATACCTGGACGGAGGGGTCACCCCTCCACTTT.

The gene calls are TRBV7-9 and TRBJ1-1; 7 nucleotides line up with TRBD1. Germline loops: CDR1 SEHNR, CDR2 FQNEAQ (reference sequence). This CDR3 comprises 14 residues. V was pared by 5 bases and J by 4 bases, with 7 bases of the junction left unmatched. The CDR3 sequence is CASSRQGSTTEAFF. As DNA, the CDR3 is TGTGCCAGCAGCCGACAGGGTTCGACCACTGAAGCTTTCTTT.

This chain joins TRBV30 and TRBJ1-3; possibly TRBD1 for D (6 bases). CDR1 is GTSNPN, CDR2 SVGIG, per germline (reference sequence). Trimming stripped 3 bases from V and 0 bases from J, with 9 bases between. This CDR3 has 14 residues. CDR3 DNA sequence: TGTGCCTGGAGCGGACAGCCCTCTGGAAACACCATATATTTT. Its protein is CAWSGQPSGNTIYF.

The CDR3 DNA is TGTGCCAGCAGCGCCAGCGGGGGAGGCGAGACCCAGTACTTC. Its translation is CASSASGGGETQYF. The V and J genes are TRBV9 and TRBJ2-5; 8 bases match TRBD2. The CDR3 spans 14 residues. The V gene end was trimmed by 3 bases and the J gene end by 5 bases; junction bases not matched to a gene: 6. Germline V CDR1 and CDR2: SGDLS, YYNGEE.

This clone was counted a few times. The chain is built from TRBV30 and TRBJ2-7; possible D gene TRBD2, 7 bases. Deletions cut 1 base from V and 3 bases from J, with 19 bases between. This CDR3 is built from 16 residues. Germline V CDR1 and CDR2: GTSNPN, SVGIG (reference sequence). The CDR3 nucleotides read TGTGCCTGGAGTGGGGGGGGCGACAGTTTATTCTACGAGCAGTACTTC. Amino acid sequence: CAWSGGGDSLFYEQYF.

This clone was counted a few times. The chain combines TRBV5-1 with TRBJ2-3; tentatively, D is TRBD1 (6 bases). The V gene lost 0 bases and the J gene lost 2 bases, with 13 bases spanning the gap. Germline V gene lookup returns CDR1 SGHRS and CDR2 YFSETQ. The CDR3 spans 16 residues. Here the CDR3 reads CASSLGSGDSTDTQYF. The CDR3 region has the DNA TGCGCCAGCAGCTTGGGCTCAGGGGATTCCACAGATACGCAGTATTTT.

This clone came up a few times. The chain joins TRBV28 to TRBJ1-1, with D unclear. The V and J ends lost 7 bases and 0 bases respectively, with 9 bases between them. The CDR3 extends over 13 amino acids. Germline assignment: CDR1 MDHEN and CDR2 SYDVKM. The CDR3 loop reads CASTIQMNTEAFF. The CDR3 DNA sequence: TGTGCCAGCACTATACAGATGAACACTGAAGCTTTCTTT. The full variable domain, its missing parts supplied by reference TRBV28 and TRBJ1-1, is DVKVTQSSRYLVKRTGEKVFLECVQDMDHENMFWYRQDPGLGLRLIYFSYDVKMKEKGDIPEGYSVSREKKERFSLILESASTNQTSMYLCASTIQMNTEAFFGQGTRLTVV.

This clone turned up a few times. The V call is TRBV5-4, the J call TRBJ1-2; unclear D gene. V dropped 2 bases and J dropped 2 bases, with 10 bases sitting between them. The CDR3 totals 14 residues. Germline V lookup: CDR1 SGHNT, CDR2 YYREEE (reference sequence). The CDR3 region has the DNA TGTGCCAGCAGCTTTAGCATCCTAAACTATGGCTACACCTTC. It is translated as CASSFSILNYGYTF. Full variable domain (outside the CDR3, taken from reference TRBV5-4 and TRBJ1-2): ETGVTQSPTHLIKTRGQQVTLRCSSQSGHNTVSWYQQALGQGPQFIFQYYREEENGRGNFPPRFSGLQFPNYSSELNVNALELDDSALYLCASSFSILNYGYTFGSGTRLTVV.

This clone appeared a few times. The V call is TRBV7-6, the J call TRBJ2-5, with TRBD1 identical over 7 bases. CDR3 length equals 13 residues. The germline V gene has CDR1 SGHVS and CDR2 FNYEAQ. Trimming cost V 4 bases and J 2 bases; bases outside gene matches: 1. As DNA, the CDR3 is TGTGCCAGCAGCTCACAGGGGCAAGAGACCCAGTACTTC. Its protein is CASSSQGQETQYF. The full variable domain, in which reference TRBV7-6 and TRBJ2-5 provide the parts outside the CDR3, is GAGVSQSPRYKVTKRGQDVALRCDPISGHVSLYWYRQALGQGPEFLTYFNYEAQQDKSGLPNDRFSAERPEGSISTLTIQRTEQRDSAMYRCASSSQGQETQYFGPGTRLLVL.

The chain recombines TRBV7-2 with TRBJ2-2; a possible D gene is TRBD1 (5 bases). CDR1 SGHTA and CDR2 FQGNSA come from the germline V gene. V dropped 0 bases and J dropped 4 bases, with 9 bases sitting between them. The CDR3 sequence is 15 residues long. This CDR3 is CASSLAQGGTGELFF. In DNA, the CDR3 is TGTGCCAGCAGCTTAGCCCAGGGTGGCACCGGGGAGCTGTTTTTT.

The DNA for the CDR3 is TGTGCCAGCAGTGCACAGGGGGCCCCCGTTTATGAAGCTTTCTTT. As protein: CASSAQGAPVYEAFF. The V gene is TRBV25-1, the J gene TRBJ1-1; the match to TRBD1 covers 9 bases. The CDR3 is made up of 15 amino acids. Germline CDR1 MGHDK, CDR2 SYGVNS. J lost 7 bases, V lost 4 bases, and 10 bases had no gene match.

The chain joins TRBV9 to TRBJ2-1; the match to TRBD1 covers 8 bases. This CDR3 is built from 16 residues. CDR1 is SGDLS, CDR2 YYNGEE, per germline. J gave up 4 bases and V 6 bases, and 12 bases lay outside the gene matches. CDR3: CASNPHPGQEYNEQFF. The CDR3 coding sequence is TGTGCCAGCAACCCGCACCCGGGACAGGAGTACAATGAGCAGTTCTTC.

This clone has a handful of counts. CDR3 protein: CASSLEGGGSTDTQYF. The CDR3 DNA sequence: TGTGCCAGCAGCTTGGAGGGCGGAGGAAGCACAGATACGCAGTATTTT. The chain has TRBV5-6 and TRBJ2-3, with D perhaps matching TRBD2 (5 bases). CDR3 length: 16 residues. The germline V and J ends were trimmed by 0 bases and 0 bases, with 11 bases remaining between them. Germline V lookup: CDR1 SGHDT, CDR2 YYEEEE.

In its sample, this clone was seen a few times. The chain couples TRBV9 to TRBJ2-5; 9 nucleotides line up with TRBD1. Germline CDR1 and CDR2: SGDLS and YYNGEE. J lost 5 bases, V lost 0 bases, and 20 bases had no gene match. The length of the CDR3 is 20 residues. The CDR3 DNA reads TGTGCCAGCAGCGTAGCTACTCCCCGGTCGACAGGGGGGGCATGGGAGACCCAGTACTTC. Its translation: CASSVATPRSTGGAWETQYF.